Listed below are T cell receptor beta chains from one sample, sequenced in a study of blood T cell repertoires in COVID-19. The method was immunoSEQ multiplex PCR; TCRdb's version includes in-frame clones alone and lacks a portion of them. Of about 250,000 clones listed, approximately 83% are singletons. Sequenced input: peripheral blood. The receptors come from a person aged 70 to 85 with COVID-19, enrolled during active disease. Each CDR3 is given with its conserved first and last residue. Fields, in order: D gene, V gene, clone size, J gene, CDR3 protein, CDR3 DNA. A D gene is named only where the DNA matches it firmly. The listing skips clone size in some rows; elsewhere it reads once, few, many or a size class.

TRBD1	TRBV6-5	.	TRBJ1-2	CASWDRVNYGYTF	TGTGCCAGCTGGGACAGGGTTAACTATGGCTACACCTTC
TRBD2	TRBV11-2	few	TRBJ2-6	CASSLRLAGTGANVLTF	TGTGCCAGCAGCTTGCGTCTAGCGGGGACTGGGGCCAACGTCCTGACTTTC
TRBD1	TRBV5-1	.	TRBJ2-3	CASRQGQRTDTQYF	TGCGCCAGCAGACAGGGACAGCGCACAGATACGCAGTATTTT
TRBD1	TRBV18	few	TRBJ1-2	CASSPGQGVNYGYTF	TGTGCCAGCTCACCGGGACAGGGAGTTAACTATGGCTACACCTTC
TRBD2	TRBV7-9	.	TRBJ2-1	CASSFDLAGPNEQFF	TGTGCCAGCAGCTTCGATCTAGCGGGGCCCAATGAGCAGTTCTTC
.	TRBV5-1	.	TRBJ2-2	CASRAPGISNTGELFF	TGCGCCAGCAGAGCTCCAGGGATATCGAACACCGGGGAGCTGTTTTTT
.	TRBV6-1	.	TRBJ2-7	CASSEGLPYPYEQYF	TGTGCCAGCAGTGAAGGTCTTCCCTACCCCTACGAGCAGTACTTC
TRBD2	TRBV2	.	TRBJ2-1	CASSAGLAGGTLSYNEQFF	TGTGCCAGCAGTGCCGGACTAGCGGGGGGCACCCTCTCCTACAATGAGCAGTTCTTC
.	TRBV9	.	TRBJ2-5	CASSVADIPETQYF	TGTGCCAGCAGCGTAGCAGACATCCCAGAGACCCAGTACTTC
.	TRBV6-5	.	TRBJ2-7	CASSYRTNQGEQYF	TGTGCCAGCAGTTACCGGACTAACCAAGGGGAGCAGTACTTC
.	TRBV2	once	TRBJ2-3	CASSLDKSSTDTQYF	TGTGCCAGCAGCCTGGACAAGTCTAGCACAGATACGCAGTATTTT